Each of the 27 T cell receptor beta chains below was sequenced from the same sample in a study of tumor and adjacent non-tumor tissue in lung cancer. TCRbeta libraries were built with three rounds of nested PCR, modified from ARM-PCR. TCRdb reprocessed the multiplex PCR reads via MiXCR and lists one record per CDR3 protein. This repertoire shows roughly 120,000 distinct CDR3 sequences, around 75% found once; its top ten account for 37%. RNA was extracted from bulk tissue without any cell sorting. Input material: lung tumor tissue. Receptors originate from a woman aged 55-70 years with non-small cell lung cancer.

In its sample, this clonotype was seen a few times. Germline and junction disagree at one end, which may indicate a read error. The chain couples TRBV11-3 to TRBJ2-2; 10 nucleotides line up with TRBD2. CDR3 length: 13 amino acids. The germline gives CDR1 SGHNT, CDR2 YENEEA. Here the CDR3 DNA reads TGTCCCAGCAAGCGGGGGGGATCCGGGGAGCTGTTTTTT. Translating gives CPSKRGGSGELFF.

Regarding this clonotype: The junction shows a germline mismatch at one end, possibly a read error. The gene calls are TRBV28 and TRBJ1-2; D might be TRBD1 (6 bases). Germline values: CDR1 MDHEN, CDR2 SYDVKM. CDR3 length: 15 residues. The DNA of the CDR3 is TGTGTCAGCAGTTTATGGGGGGCGTCTAACTATGGCTACGCCTTC. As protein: CVSSLWGASNYGYAF.

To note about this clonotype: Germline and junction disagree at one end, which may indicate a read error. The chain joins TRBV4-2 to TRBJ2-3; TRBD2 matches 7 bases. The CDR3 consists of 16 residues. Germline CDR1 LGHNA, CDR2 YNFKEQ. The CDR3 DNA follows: TGTGCCAGCAGCCAACCGGGCGGGGAGGGCACAGACACGCAGTATTTT. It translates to CASSQPGGEGTDTQYF.

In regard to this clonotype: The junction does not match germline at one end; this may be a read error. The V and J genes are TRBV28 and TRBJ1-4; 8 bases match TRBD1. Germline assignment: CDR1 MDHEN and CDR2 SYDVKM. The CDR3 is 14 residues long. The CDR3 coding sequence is TGTGCCAGCAGTTCGACAGGGGTGCCTGAAAAACTGGTTTTT. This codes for CASSSTGVPEKLVF.

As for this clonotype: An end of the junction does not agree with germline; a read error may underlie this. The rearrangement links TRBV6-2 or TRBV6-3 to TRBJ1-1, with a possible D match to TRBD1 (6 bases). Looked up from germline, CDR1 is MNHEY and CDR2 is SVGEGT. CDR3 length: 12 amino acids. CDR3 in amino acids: CASREGGTEVFF. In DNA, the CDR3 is TGTGCCAGCCGGGAAGGGGGGACTGAAGTTTTCTTT.

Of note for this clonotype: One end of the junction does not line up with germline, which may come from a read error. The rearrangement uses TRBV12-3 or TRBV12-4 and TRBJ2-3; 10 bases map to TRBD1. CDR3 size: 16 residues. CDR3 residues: CASSSIGTGATDTQYF. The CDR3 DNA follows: TGTGCCAGTAGTTCAATCGGGACAGGGGCAACAGATACACAGTATTTT.

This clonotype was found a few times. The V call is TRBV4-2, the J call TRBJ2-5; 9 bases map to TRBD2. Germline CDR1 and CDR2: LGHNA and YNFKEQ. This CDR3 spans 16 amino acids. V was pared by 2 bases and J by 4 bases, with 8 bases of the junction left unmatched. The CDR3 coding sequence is TGTGCCAGCAGCCAAAACCTAGCGGGGTATGGAGAGACCCAGTACTTC. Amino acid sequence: CASSQNLAGYGETQYF.

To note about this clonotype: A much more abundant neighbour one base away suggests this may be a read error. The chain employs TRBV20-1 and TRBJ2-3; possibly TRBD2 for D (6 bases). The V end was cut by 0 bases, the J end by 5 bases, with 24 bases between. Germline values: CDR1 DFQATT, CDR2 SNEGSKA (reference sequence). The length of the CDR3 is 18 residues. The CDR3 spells CSARDYTRTNGSGDTQYF. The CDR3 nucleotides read TGCAGTGCTAGAGATTACACCAGGACTAACGGAAGTGGAGATACGCAGTATTTT.

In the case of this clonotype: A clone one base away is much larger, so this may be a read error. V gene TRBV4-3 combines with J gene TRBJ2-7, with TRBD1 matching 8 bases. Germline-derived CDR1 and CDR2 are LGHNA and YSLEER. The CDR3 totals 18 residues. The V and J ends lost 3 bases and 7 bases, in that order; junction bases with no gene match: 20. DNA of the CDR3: TGCGCCAGCAGCCAGAGCGCCTATGGACAGGGAAGAGGGGAGGAGCAGTACTTC. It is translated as CASSQSAYGQGRGEEQYF.

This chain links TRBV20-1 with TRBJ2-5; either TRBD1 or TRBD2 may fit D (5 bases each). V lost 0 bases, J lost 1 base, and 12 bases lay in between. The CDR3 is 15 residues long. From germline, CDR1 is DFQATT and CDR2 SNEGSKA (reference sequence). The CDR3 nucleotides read TGCAGTGCTAGAGATTTACCGGGACGCCAAGAGACCCAGTACTTC. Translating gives CSARDLPGRQETQYF.

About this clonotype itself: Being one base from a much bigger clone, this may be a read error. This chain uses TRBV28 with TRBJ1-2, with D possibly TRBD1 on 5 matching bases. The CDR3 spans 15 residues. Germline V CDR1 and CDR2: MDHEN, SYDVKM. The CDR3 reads CVSSWDGGRSYGYTF. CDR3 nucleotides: TGTGTCAGCAGCTGGGATGGGGGACGCAGCTATGGCTACACCTTC.

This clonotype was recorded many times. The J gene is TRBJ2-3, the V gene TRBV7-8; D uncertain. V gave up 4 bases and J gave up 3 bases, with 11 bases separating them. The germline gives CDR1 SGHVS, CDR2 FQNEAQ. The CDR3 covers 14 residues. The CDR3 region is CASSWRIMTDTQYF. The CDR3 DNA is TGTGCCAGCAGCTGGAGAATAATGACAGATACGCAGTATTTT. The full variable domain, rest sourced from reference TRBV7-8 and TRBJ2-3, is GAGVSQSPRYKVAKRGQDVALRCDPISGHVSLFWYQQALGQGPEFLTYFQNEAQLDKSGLPSDRFFAERPEGSVSTLKIQRTQQEDSAVYLCASSWRIMTDTQYFGPGTRLTVL.

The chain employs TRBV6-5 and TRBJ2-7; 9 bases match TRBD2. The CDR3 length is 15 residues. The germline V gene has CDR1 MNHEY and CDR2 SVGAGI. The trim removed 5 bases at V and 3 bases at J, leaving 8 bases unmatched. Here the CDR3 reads CASSPSGTRYYEQYF. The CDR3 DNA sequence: TGTGCCAGCAGTCCTAGCGGGACGAGGTACTACGAGCAGTACTTC.

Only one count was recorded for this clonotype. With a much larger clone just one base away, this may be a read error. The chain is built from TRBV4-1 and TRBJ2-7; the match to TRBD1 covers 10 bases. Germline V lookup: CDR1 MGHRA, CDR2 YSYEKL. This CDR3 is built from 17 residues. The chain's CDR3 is CAGSPTPLGQGAYEQYF. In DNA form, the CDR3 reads TGCGCCGGCAGCCCTACTCCATTAGGACAGGGGGCCTACGAGCAGTACTTC.

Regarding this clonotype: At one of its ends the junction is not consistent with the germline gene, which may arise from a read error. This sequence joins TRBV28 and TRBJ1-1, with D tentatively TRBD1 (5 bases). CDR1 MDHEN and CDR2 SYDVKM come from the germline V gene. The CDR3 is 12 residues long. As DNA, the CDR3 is TGTGCGAGCAGCACAAACAGGTATGAAGCCGTCTTT. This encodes CASSTNRYEAVF.

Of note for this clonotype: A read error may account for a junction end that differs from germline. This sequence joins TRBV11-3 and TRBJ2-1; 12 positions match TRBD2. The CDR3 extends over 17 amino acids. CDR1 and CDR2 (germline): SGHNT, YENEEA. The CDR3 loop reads CASSLELTSGSNNEQIF. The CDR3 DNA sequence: TGTGCCAGCAGCTTAGAATTGACTAGCGGGAGCAACAATGAGCAGATCTTT.

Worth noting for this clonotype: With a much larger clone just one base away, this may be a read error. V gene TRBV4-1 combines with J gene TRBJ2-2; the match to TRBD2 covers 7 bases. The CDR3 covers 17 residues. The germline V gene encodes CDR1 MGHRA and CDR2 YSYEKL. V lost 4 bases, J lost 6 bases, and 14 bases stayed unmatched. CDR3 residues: CASSPREGHGFAGELFF. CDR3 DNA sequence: TGCGCCAGCAGCCCTAGGGAGGGCCACGGATTTGCCGGGGAGCTGTTTTTT.

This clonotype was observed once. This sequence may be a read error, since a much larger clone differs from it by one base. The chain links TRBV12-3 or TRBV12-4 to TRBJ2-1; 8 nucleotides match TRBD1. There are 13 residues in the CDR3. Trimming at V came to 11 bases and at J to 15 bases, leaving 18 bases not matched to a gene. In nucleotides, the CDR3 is TGTGCCTGCACCCCATTCCAGGGGGCAAGCCTGTTCTTC. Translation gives CACTPFQGASLFF.

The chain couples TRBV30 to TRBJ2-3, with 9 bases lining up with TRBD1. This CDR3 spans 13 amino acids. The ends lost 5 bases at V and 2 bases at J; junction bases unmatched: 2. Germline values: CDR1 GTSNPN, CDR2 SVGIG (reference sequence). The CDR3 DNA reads TGTGCCTGGGGGACAGGGATCACAGATACGCAGTATTTT. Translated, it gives CAWGTGITDTQYF.

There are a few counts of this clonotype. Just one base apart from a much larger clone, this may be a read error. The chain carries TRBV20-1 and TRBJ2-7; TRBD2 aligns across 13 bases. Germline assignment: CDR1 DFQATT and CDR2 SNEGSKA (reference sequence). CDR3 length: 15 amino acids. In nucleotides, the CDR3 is TGCAGTGCTAACAATAGACTAGCGGGAGGACAAGAGCGGTACTTC. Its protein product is CSANNRLAGGQERYF.

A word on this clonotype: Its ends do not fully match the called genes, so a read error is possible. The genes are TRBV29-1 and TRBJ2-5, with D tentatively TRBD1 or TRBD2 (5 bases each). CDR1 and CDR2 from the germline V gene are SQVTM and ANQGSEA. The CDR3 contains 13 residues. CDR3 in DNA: TGCAGCGTTGTTAAGGACGAGGGGATGGCCCACTACTTC. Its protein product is CSVVKDEGMAHYF.

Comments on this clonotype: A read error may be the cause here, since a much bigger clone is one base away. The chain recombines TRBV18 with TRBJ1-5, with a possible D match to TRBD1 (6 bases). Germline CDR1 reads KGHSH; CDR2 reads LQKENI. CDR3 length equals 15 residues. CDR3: CASSPLQGTDQTQHF. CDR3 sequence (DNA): TGTGCCAGCTCACCCCTACAGGGAACAGATCAGACCCAGCATTTT.

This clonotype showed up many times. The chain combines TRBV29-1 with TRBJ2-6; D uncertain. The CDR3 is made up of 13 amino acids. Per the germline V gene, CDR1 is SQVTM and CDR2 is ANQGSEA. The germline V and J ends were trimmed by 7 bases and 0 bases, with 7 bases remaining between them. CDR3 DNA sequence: TGCAGCGCACATAGCTCTGGGGCCAACGTCCTGACTTTC. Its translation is CSAHSSGANVLTF.

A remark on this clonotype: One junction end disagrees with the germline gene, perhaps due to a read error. The DNA of the CDR3 is TGTGTCAGCAGTACGGGACTAGCCTACTACGAGCAGTACTTC. As protein: CVSSTGLAYYEQYF. This chain connects TRBV6-1 to TRBJ2-7; TRBD2 aligns across 9 bases. Germline CDR1 and CDR2: MNHNS and SASEGT. The CDR3 is made up of 14 amino acids.

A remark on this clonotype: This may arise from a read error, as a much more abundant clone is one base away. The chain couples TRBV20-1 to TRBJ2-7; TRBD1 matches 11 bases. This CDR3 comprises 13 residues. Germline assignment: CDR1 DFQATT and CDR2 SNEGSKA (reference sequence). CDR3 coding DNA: TGCAGAGCCCTGGGGACAGGGGGCTACGAGCAGTACTTC. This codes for CRALGTGGYEQYF.

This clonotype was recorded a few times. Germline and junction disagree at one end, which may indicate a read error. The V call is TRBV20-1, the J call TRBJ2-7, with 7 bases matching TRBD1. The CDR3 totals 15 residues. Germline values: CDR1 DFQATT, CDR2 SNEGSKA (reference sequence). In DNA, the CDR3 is TGCAGTGTTAGAGATTGGGAAGTAGGGGGCTACGAGCAATACTTC. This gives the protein CSVRDWEVGGYEQYF.

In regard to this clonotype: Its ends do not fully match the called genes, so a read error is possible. DNA for the CDR3: TGTGCCAGCAGTAGAGGCAGAGATCAGCCCCAGCTTTTT. Protein: CASSRGRDQPQLF. The chain carries TRBV11-3 and TRBJ1-5; D unclear. CDR1 and CDR2 from the germline V gene are SGHNT and YENEEA. The CDR3 length is 13 residues.